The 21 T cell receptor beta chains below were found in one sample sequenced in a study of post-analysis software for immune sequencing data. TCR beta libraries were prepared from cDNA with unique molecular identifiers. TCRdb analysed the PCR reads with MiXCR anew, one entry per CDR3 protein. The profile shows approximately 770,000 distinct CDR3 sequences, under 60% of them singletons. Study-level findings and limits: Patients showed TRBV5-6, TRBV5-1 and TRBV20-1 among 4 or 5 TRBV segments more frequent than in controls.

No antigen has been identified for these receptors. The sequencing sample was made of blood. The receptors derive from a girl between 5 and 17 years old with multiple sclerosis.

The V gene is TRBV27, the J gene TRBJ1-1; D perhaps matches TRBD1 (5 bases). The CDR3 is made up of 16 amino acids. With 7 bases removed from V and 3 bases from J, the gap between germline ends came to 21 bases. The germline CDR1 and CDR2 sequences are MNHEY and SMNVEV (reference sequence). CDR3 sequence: CASNLSGRGTYTEAFF. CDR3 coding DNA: TGTGCCAGCAACTTATCGGGAAGGGGCACGTACACTGAAGCTTTCTTT.

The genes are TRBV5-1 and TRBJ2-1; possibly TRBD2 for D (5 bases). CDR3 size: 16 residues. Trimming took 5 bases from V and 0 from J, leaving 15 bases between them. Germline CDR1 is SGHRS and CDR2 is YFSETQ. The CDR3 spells CASSPETGSSYNEQFF. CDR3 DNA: TGCGCCAGCAGTCCAGAAACGGGGAGCTCCTACAATGAGCAGTTCTTC. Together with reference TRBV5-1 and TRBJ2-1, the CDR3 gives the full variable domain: KAGVTQTPRYLIKTRGQQVTLSCSPISGHRSVSWYQQTPGQGLQFLFEYFSETQRNKGNFPGRFSGRQFSNSRSEMNVSTLELGDSALYLCASSPETGSSYNEQFFGPGTRLTVL.

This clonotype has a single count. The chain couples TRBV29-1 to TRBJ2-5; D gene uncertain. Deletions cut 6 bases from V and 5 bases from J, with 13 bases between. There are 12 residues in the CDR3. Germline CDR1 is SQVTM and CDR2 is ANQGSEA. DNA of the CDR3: TGCAGCGTGGGCATCCTGGGGGAGACCCAGTACTTC. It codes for CSVGILGETQYF.

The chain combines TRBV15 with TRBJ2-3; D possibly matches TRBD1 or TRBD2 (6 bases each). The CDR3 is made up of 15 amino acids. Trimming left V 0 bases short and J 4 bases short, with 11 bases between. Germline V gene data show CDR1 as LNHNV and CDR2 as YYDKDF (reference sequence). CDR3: CATSREGGMADTQYF. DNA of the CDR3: TGTGCCACCAGCAGAGAAGGGGGGATGGCAGATACGCAGTATTTT.

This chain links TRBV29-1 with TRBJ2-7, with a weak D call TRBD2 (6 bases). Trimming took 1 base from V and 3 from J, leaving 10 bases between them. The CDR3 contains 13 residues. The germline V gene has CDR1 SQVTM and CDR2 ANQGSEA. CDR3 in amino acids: CSVEGDWNYEQYF. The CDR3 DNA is TGCAGCGTTGAAGGGGACTGGAACTACGAGCAGTACTTC.

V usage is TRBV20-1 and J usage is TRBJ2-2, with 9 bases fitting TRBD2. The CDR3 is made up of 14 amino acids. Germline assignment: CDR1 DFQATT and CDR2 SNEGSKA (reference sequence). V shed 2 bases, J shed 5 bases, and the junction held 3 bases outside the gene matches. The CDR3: CSARLAGPTGELFF. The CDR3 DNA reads TGCAGTGCTAGACTAGCGGGACCGACCGGGGAGCTGTTTTTT.

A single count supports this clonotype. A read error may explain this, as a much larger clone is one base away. CDR3 residues: CVSSRTSGSTYEQYF. The CDR3 bases are TGTGTCAGCAGCCGAACTAGCGGGAGCACCTACGAGCAGTACTTC. V is TRBV4-2 and J is TRBJ2-4; 11 nucleotides align to TRBD2. The J call may be incorrect, as the DNA end agrees better with TRBJ2-7. Germline V gene data show CDR1 as LGHNA and CDR2 as YNFKEQ. This CDR3 is built from 15 residues.

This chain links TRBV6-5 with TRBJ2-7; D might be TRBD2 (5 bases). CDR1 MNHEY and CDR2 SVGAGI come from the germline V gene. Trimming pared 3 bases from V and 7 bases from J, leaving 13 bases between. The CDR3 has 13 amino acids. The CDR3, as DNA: TGTGCCAGCAGTTATTCCTGGACGGGGGAGCAGTACTTC. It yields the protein CASSYSWTGEQYF.

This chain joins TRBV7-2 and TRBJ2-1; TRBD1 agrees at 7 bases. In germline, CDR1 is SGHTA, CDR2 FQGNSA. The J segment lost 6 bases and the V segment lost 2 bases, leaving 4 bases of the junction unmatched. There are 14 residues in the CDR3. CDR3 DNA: TGTGCCAGCAGCTTAAGGGGGCTAGCCAATGAGCAGTTCTTC. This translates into CASSLRGLANEQFF.

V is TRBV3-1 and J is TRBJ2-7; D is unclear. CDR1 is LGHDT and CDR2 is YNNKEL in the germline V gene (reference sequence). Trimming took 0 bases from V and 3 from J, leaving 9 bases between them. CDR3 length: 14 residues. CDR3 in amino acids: CASSQDRRYYEQYF. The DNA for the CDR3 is TGTGCCAGCAGCCAAGATAGGAGATACTACGAGCAGTACTTC.

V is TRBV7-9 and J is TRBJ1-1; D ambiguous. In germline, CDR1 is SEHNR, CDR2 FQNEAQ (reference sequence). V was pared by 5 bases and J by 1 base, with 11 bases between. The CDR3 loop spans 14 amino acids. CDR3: CASSPGLGNTEAFF. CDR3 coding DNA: TGTGCCAGCAGCCCGGGTTTAGGGAACACTGAAGCTTTCTTT.

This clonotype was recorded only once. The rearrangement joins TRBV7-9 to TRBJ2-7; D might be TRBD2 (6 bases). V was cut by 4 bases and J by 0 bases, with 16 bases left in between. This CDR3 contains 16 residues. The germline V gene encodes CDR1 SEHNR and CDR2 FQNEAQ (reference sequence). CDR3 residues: CASSSDGTFSSYEQYF. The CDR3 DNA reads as TGTGCCAGCAGCTCCGACGGGACTTTTAGCTCCTACGAGCAGTACTTC.

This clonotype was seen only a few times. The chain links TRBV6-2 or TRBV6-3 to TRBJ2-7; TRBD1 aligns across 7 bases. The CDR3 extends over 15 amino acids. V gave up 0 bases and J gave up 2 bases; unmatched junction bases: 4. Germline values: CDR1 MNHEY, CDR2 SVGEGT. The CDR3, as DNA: TGTGCCAGCAGTTACTCGGACAGGAACCCCTACGAGCAGTACTTC. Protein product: CASSYSDRNPYEQYF.

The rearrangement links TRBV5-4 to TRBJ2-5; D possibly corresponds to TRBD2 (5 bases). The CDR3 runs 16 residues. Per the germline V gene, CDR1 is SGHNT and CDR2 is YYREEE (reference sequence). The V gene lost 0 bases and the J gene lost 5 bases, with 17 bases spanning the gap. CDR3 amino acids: CASSLVASWTPETQYF. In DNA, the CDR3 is TGTGCCAGCAGCTTGGTAGCTAGCTGGACCCCGGAGACCCAGTACTTC.

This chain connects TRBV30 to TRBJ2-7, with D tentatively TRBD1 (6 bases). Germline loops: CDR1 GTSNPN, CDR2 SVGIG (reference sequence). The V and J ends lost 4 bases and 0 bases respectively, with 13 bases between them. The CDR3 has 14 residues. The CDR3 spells CAWKTGPSSYEQYF. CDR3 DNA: TGTGCCTGGAAAACAGGGCCTAGCTCCTACGAGCAGTACTTC. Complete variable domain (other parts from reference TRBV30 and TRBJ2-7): SQTIHQWPATLVQPVGSPLSLECTVEGTSNPNLYWYRQAAGRGLQLLFYSVGIGQISSEVPQNLSASRPQDRQFILSSKKLLLSDSGFYLCAWKTGPSSYEQYFGPGTRLTVT.

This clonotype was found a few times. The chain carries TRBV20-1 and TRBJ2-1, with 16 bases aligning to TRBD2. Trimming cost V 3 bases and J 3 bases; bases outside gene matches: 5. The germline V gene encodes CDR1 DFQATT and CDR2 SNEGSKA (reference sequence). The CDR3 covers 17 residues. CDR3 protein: CSARQGLAGGNYNEQFF. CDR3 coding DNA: TGCAGTGCTAGGCAGGGACTAGCGGGAGGGAACTACAATGAGCAGTTCTTC.

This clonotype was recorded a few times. The CDR3 DNA is TGCAGTGTCGGGAGCATTAGCACAGATACGCAGTATTTT. It codes for CSVGSISTDTQYF. This chain uses TRBV20-1 with TRBJ2-3; a weak D match, TRBD2 (6 bases). This CDR3 comprises 13 residues. CDR1 and CDR2 from the germline V gene are DFQATT and SNEGSKA (reference sequence). Trimming stripped 7 bases from V and 0 bases from J, with 11 bases between.

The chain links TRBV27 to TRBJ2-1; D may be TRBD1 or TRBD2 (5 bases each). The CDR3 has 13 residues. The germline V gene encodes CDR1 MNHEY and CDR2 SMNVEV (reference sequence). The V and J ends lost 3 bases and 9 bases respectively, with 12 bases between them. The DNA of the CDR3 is TGTGCCAGCAGTTTTAAGTGGGACGGTGAGCAGTTCTTC. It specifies CASSFKWDGEQFF.

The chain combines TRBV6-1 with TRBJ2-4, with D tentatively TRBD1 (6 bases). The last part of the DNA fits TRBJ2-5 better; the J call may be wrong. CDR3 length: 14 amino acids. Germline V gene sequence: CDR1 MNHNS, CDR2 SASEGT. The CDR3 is CASSEEQGQETQYF. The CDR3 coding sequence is TGTGCCAGCAGTGAAGAACAGGGCCAAGAGACCCAGTACTTC.

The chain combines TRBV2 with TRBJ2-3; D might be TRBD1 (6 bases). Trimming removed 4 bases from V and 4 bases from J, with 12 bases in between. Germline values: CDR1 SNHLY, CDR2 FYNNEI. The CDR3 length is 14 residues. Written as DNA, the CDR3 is TGTGCCAGCAGTGGGCGCGAGGGGGCAGATACGCAGTATTTT. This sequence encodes CASSGREGADTQYF. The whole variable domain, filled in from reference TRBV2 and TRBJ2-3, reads EPEVTQTPSHQVTQMGQEVILRCVPISNHLYFYWYRQILGQKVEFLVSFYNNEISEKSEIFDDQFSVERPDGSNFTLKIRSTKLEDSAMYFCASSGREGADTQYFGPGTRLTVL.

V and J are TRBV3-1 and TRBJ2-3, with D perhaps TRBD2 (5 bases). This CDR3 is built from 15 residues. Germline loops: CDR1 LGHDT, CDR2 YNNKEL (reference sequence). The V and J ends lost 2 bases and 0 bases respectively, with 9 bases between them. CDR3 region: CASSQTGISTDTQYF. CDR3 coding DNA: TGTGCCAGCAGCCAAACCGGGATCAGCACAGATACGCAGTATTTT.